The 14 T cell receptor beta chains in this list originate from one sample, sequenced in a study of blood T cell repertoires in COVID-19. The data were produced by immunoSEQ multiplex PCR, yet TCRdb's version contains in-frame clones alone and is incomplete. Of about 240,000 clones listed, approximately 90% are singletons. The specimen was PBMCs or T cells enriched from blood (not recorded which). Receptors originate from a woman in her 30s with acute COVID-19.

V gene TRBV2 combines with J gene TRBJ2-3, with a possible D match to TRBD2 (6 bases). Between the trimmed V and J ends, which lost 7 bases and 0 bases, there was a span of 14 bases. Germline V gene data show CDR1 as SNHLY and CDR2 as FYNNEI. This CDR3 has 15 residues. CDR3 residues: CASIPLALSTDTQYF. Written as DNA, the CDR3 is TGTGCCAGCATTCCACTAGCCCTTAGCACAGATACGCAGTATTTT.

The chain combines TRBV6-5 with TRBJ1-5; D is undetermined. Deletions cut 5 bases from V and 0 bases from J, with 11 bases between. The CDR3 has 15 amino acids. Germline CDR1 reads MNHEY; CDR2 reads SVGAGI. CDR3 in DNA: TGTGCCAGCAGTCGCTCGGGTAGTAGCAATCAGCCCCAGCATTTT. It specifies CASSRSGSSNQPQHF.

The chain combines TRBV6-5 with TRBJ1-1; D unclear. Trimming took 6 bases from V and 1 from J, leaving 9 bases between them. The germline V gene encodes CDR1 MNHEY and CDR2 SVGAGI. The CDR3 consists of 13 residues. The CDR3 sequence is CASRTLRNTEAFF. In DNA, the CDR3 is TGTGCCAGCAGAACCCTCAGGAACACTGAAGCTTTCTTT.

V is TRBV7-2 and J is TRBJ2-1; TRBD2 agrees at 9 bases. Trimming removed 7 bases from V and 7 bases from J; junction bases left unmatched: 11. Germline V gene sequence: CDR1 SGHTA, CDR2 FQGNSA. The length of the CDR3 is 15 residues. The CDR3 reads CASTRPAGGPNEQFF. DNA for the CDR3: TGTGCCAGCACCCGCCCCGCGGGGGGGCCGAATGAGCAGTTCTTC.

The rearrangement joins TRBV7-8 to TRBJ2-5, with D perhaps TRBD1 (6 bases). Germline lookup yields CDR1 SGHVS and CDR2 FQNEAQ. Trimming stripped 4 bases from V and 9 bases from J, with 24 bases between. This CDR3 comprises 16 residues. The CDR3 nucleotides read TGTGCCAGCAGCTCCCTCTCGCGTTTGTTGGGGGCGGCCCAGTACTTC. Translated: CASSSLSRLLGAAQYF.

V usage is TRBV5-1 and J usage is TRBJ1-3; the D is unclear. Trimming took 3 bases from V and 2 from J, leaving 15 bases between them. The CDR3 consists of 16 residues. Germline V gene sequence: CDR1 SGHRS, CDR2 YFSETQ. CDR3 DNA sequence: TGCGCCAGCAGCTCGACCGGGAGCTTGACTGGAAACACCATATATTTT. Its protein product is CASSSTGSLTGNTIYF.

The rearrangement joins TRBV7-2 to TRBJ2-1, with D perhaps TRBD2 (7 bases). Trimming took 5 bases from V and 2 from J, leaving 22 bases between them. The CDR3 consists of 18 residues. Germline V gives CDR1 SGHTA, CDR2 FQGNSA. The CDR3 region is CASSLSVGGAGAYNEQFF. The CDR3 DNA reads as TGTGCCAGCAGCCTATCGGTAGGGGGGGCCGGAGCCTACAATGAGCAGTTCTTC.

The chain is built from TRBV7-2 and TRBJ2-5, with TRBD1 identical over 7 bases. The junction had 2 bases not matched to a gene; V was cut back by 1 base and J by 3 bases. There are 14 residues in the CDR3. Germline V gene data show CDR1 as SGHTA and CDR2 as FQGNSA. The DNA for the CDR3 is TGTGCCAGCAGCTTAGTCGGGACAGAAGAGACCCAGTACTTC. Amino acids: CASSLVGTEETQYF.

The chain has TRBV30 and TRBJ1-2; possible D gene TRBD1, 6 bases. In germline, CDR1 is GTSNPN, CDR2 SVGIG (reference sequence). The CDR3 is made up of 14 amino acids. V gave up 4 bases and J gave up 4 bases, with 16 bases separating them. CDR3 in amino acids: CAWTGGPTGYGYTF. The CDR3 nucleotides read TGTGCCTGGACGGGGGGTCCGACAGGCTATGGCTACACCTTC.

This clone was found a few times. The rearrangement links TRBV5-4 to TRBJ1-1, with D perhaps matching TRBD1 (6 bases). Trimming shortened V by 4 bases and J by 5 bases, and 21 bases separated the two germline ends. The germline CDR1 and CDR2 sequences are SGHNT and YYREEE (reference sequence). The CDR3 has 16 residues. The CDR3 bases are TGTGCCAGCAGCCCCGGGGGGGCCGGCGGGCGGACTGAAGCTTTCTTT. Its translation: CASSPGGAGGRTEAFF.

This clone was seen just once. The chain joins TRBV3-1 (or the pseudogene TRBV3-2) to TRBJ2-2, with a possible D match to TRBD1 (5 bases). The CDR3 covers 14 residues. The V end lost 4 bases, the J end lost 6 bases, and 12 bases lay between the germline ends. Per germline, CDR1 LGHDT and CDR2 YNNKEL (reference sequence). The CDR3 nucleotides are TGTGCCAGCAGCCGGAAAGGGGATGCCGGGGAGCTGTTTTTT. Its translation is CASSRKGDAGELFF.

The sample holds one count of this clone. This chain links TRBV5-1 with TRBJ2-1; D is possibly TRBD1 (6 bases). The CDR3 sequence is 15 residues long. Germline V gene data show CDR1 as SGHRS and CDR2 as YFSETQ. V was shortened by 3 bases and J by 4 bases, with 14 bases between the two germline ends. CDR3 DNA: TGCGCCAGCAGCTCTGCAGGGGCCGGGTACAATGAGCAGTTCTTC. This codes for CASSSAGAGYNEQFF.

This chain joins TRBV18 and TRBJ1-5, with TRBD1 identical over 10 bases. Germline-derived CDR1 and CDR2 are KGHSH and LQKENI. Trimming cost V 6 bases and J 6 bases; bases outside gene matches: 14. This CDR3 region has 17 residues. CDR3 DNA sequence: TGTGCCAGCTCCAGCCTGGCGGGACAGGGGACCGGTCAGCCCCAGCATTTT. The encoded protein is CASSSLAGQGTGQPQHF.

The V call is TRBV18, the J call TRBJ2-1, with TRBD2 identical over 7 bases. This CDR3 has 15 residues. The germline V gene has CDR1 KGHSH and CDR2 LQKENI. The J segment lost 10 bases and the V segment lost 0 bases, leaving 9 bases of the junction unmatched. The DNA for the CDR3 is TGTGCCAGCTCACCACCGGGATTGAGCGGGGACGAGCAGTTCTTC. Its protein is CASSPPGLSGDEQFF.